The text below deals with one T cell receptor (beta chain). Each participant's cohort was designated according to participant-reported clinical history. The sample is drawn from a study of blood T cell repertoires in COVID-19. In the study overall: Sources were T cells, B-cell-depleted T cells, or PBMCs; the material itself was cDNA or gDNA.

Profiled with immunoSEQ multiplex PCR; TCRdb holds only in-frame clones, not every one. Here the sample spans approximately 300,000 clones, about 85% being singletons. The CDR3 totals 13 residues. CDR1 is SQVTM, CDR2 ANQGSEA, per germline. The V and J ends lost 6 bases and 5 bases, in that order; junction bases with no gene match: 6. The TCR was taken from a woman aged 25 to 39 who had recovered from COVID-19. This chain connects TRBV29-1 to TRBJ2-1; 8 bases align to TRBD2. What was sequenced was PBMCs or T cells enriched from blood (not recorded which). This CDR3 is CSVTGTSNNEQFF. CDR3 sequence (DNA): TGCAGCGTGACGGGGACTAGTAACAATGAGCAGTTCTTC.